Following are 4 T cell receptor beta chains from one sample sequenced in a study of T cell responses to AZD1222 COVID-19 vaccine. Produced via immunoSEQ multiplex PCR; TCRdb's table is partial and in-frame only. The table shows about 140,000 clones, with just over 90% occurring only once. Source: peripheral blood, taken on day 0 of MenACWY control vaccination. Source of these receptors: an adult in good health.

This rearrangement joins TRBV3-1 (or the pseudogene TRBV3-2) to TRBJ2-3; 15 nucleotides match TRBD2. Germline V gene data show CDR1 as LGHDT and CDR2 as YNNKEL (reference sequence). The CDR3 spans 17 residues. Trimming took 4 bases from V and 1 from J; bases not matched to a gene: 3. CDR3 in DNA: TGTGCCAGCAGCCGATGGACTAGCGGGGGGGGCACAGATACGCAGTATTTT. Protein sequence: CASSRWTSGGGTDTQYF.

The chain employs TRBV9 and TRBJ1-1; D unclear. The CDR3 sequence is 14 residues long. The germline V gene has CDR1 SGDLS and CDR2 YYNGEE. V lost 2 bases to trimming and J lost 2 bases, with 10 bases between them. DNA of the CDR3: TGTGCCAGCAGCGTTTCTGGGATTAACACTGAAGCTTTCTTT. Translating gives CASSVSGINTEAFF.

The rearrangement joins TRBV20-1 to TRBJ1-2, with D possibly matching TRBD1 (5 bases). Between the trimmed V and J ends, which lost 6 bases and 6 bases, there was a span of 11 bases. CDR1 and CDR2 from the germline V gene are DFQATT and SNEGSKA (reference sequence). CDR3 length equals 11 residues. CDR3 residues: CSAWQGHGYTF. DNA of the CDR3: TGCAGTGCATGGCAGGGTCATGGCTACACCTTC.

The rearrangement uses TRBV30 and TRBJ1-1; D may be TRBD1 (6 bases). The CDR3 is made up of 18 amino acids. The V and J ends lost 0 bases and 5 bases respectively, with 25 bases between them. CDR1 is GTSNPN and CDR2 is SVGIG in the germline V gene (reference sequence). As DNA, the CDR3 is TGTGCCTGGAGTGTAGAAGGAGGGCGGAACTCCAGGGGAACTGAAGCTTTCTTT. This codes for CAWSVEGGRNSRGTEAFF.